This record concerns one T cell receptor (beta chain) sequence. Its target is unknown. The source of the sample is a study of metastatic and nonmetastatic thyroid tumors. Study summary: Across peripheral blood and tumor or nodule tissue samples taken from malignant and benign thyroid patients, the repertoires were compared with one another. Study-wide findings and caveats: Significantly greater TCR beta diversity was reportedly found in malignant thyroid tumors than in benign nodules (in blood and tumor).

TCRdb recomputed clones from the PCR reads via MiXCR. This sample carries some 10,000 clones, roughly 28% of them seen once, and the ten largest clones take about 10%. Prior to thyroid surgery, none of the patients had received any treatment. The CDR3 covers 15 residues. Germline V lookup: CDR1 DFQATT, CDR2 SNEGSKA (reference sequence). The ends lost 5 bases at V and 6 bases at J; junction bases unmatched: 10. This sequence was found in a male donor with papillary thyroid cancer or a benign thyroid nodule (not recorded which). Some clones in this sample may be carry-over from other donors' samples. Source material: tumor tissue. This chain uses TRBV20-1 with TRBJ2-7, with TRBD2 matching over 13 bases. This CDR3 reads CSARPRLAGGLEQYF. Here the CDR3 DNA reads TGCAGTGCTCGCCCTCGACTAGCGGGGGGTCTCGAGCAGTACTTC.